This TCR beta chain was sequenced for a study of spatial heterogeneity in lung cancer. Study-wide background: PBMC collected at follow-up were sequenced when available, a median of roughly two years after resection.

With 5 bases removed from V and 0 bases from J, the gap between germline ends came to 18 bases. The CDR3 spans 17 residues. The V gene's germline CDR1 is MNHEY and CDR2 SVGEGT. As to time point: blood at routine non-recurrence follow-up after resection. Unsorted whole RNA samples from tumor, nontumor lung or frozen PBMC were sequenced. To note about this clonotype: Its antigen is as yet unknown.

The library protocol tagged each TCR cDNA with a unique molecular identifier. TCRdb ran MiXCR on the 5' RACE reads and lists one entry per CDR3 protein. The sample carries roughly 32,000 distinct CDR3 sequences, 10% recorded once. Study-level findings and limits: Circulating ubiquitous expanded tumor TCRs were observed more frequently at resection than at follow-up.

This rearrangement joins TRBV6-2 or TRBV6-3 to TRBJ2-3; no definite D call. This sequence was found in a female donor with early-stage non-small cell lung cancer. The sequencing used PBMCs, collected at follow-up. CDR3: CASSEPPYTASTDTQYF. Written as DNA, the CDR3 is TGTGCCAGCAGTGAACCTCCTTACACAGCTAGCACAGATACGCAGTATTTT.